This T cell receptor beta chain is drawn from a study of beta chain features in type 1 diabetes. Researchers reported sorting CD4+ naive, central memory, regulatory and stem cell-like memory cells via CD45RO/CCR7/CD25/CD127/CD95/CD27. Per germline, CDR1 SGDLS and CDR2 YYNGEE. Between the trimmed V and J ends, which lost 1 base and 1 base, there was a span of 8 bases. The CDR3 totals 14 residues. Points from the study as a whole: Since sequencing was performed on cDNA, cells with high TCR expression could be over-represented. Within each of all four CD4+ subsets, Type 1 diabetes patients had TCRB CDR3s that were moderately but significantly shorter. In comparison with healthy donors, patients had naive, central memory and Treg TCRB repertoires that appeared more similar. Insertion counts at VDJ junctions were lower in type 1 diabetes patients, who also showed more deletions there.

This clone was recorded a few times. Antigen specificity is unknown. Expressed TCRB transcripts were sequenced because the entire RNA isolate underwent reverse transcription. Some clones are missing from TCRdb's copy, which holds only in-frame ones; the method was immunoSEQ multiplex PCR. The sample has about 660,000 clones, around 15% seen once. Sequences were obtained from naive CD4+ T cells from blood. The chain combines TRBV9 with TRBJ1-1, with D maybe TRBD1 (6 bases). This receptor was identified in a man in his late teens or twenties with type 1 diabetes. For the CDR3, the DNA is TGTGCCAGCAGCGTAATACAGGGGAACACTGAAGCTTTCTTT. This codes for CASSVIQGNTEAFF.